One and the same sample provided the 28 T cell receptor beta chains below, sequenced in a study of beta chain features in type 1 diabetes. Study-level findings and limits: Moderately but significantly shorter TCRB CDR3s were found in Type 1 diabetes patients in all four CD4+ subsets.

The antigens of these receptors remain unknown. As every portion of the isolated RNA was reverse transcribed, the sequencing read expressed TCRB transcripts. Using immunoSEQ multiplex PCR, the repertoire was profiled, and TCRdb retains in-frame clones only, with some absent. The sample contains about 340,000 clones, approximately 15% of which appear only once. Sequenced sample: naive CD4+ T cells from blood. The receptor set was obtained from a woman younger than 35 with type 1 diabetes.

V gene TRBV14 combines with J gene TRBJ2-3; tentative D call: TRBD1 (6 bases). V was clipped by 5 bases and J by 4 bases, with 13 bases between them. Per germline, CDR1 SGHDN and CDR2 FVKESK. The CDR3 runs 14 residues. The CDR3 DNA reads TGTGCCAGCAGCGTCGGGACAAAGGCAGATACGCAGTATTTT. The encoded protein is CASSVGTKADTQYF. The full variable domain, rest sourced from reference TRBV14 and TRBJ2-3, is EAGVTQFPSHSVIEKGQTVTLRCDPISGHDNLYWYRRVMGKEIKFLLHFVKESKQDESGMPNNRFLAERTGGTYSTLKVQPAELEDSGVYFCASSVGTKADTQYFGPGTRLTVL.

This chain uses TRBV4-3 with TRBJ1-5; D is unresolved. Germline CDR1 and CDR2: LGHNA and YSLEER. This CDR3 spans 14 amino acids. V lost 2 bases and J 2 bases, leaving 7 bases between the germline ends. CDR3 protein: CASSQTQGNQPQHF. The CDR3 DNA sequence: TGCGCCAGCAGCCAAACTCAGGGCAATCAGCCCCAGCATTTT.

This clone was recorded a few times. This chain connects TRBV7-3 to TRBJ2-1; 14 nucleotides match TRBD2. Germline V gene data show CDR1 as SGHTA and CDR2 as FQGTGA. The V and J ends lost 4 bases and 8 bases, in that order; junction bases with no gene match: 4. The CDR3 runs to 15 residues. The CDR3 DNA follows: TGTGCCAGCAGCTCGGGACTAGCGGGAGCGGATGAGCAGTTCTTC. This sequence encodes CASSSGLAGADEQFF.

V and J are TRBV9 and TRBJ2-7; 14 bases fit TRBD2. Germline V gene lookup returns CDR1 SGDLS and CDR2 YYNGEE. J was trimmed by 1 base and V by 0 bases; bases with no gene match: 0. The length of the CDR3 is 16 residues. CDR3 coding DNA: TGTGCCAGCAGCGTAGGACTAGCGGGAGGGTCCTACGAGCAGTACTTC. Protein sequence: CASSVGLAGGSYEQYF.

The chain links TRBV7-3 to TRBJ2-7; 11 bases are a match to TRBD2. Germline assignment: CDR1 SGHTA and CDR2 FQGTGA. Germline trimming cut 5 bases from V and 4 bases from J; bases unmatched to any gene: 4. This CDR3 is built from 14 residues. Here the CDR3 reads CASSVLAGGYEQYF. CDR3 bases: TGTGCCAGCAGCGTTCTAGCGGGAGGTTACGAGCAGTACTTC. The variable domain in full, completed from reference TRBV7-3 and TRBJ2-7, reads GAGVSQTPSNKVTEKGKYVELRCDPISGHTALYWYRQSLGQGPEFLIYFQGTGAADDSGLPNDRFFAVRPEGSVSTLKIQRTERGDSAVYLCASSVLAGGYEQYFGPGTRLTVT.

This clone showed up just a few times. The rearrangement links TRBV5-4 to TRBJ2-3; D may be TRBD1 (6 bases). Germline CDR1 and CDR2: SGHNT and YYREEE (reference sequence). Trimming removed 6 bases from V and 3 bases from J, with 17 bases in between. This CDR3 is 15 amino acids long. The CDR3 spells CASNKEQGVTDTQYF. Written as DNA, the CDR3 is TGTGCCAGCAACAAGGAACAGGGAGTAACAGATACGCAGTATTTT. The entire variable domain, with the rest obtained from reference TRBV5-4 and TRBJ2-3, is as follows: ETGVTQSPTHLIKTRGQQVTLRCSSQSGHNTVSWYQQALGQGPQFIFQYYREEENGRGNFPPRFSGLQFPNYSSELNVNALELDDSALYLCASNKEQGVTDTQYFGPGTRLTVL.

The CDR3 loop is CASSLAGLATYNEQFF. The CDR3 DNA sequence: TGTGCCAGCAGCTTGGCCGGGCTAGCGACATACAATGAGCAGTTCTTC. V is TRBV5-4 and J is TRBJ2-1; TRBD2 is a possible D gene (6 bases). The V and J ends lost 0 bases and 4 bases respectively, with 14 bases between them. Germline loops: CDR1 SGHNT, CDR2 YYREEE (reference sequence). CDR3 length: 16 residues.

CDR3 sequence reads: CAISARLAADTQYF. DNA for the CDR3: TGTGCCATCAGTGCCCGTCTAGCCGCAGATACGCAGTATTTT. This chain links TRBV10-3 with TRBJ2-3; possibly TRBD2 for D (5 bases). The CDR3 spans 14 residues. Trimming cost V 4 bases and J 4 bases, with 12 bases left between them. Looked up from germline, CDR1 is ENHRY and CDR2 is SYGVKD.

CDR3 protein: CSVEFIVRLNTEAFF. For the CDR3, the DNA is TGCAGCGTTGAATTCATCGTCAGGTTGAACACTGAAGCTTTCTTT. The chain has TRBV29-1 and TRBJ1-1; D is unclear. The V gene's germline CDR1 is SQVTM and CDR2 ANQGSEA. The CDR3 covers 15 residues. Between the trimmed V and J ends, which lost 2 bases and 0 bases, there was a span of 13 bases. Based on the CDR3 plus reference TRBV29-1 and TRBJ1-1, the full variable domain is SAVISQKPSRDICQRGTSLTIQCQVDSQVTMMFWYRQQPGQSLTLIATANQGSEATYESGFVIDKFPISRPNLTFSTLTVSNMSPEDSSIYLCSVEFIVRLNTEAFFGQGTRLTVV.

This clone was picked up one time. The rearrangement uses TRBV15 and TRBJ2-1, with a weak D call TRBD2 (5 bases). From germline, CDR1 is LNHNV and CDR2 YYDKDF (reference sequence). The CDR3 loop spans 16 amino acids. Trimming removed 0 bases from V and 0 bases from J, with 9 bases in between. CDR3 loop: CATSRDLAGSYNEQFF. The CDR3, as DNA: TGTGCCACCAGCAGAGATCTGGCGGGCTCCTACAATGAGCAGTTCTTC. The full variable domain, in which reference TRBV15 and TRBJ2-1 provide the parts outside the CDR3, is DAMVIQNPRYQVTQFGKPVTLSCSQTLNHNVMYWYQQKSSQAPKLLFHYYDKDFNNEADTPDNFQSRRPNTSFCFLDIRSPGLGDTAMYLCATSRDLAGSYNEQFFGPGTRLTVL.

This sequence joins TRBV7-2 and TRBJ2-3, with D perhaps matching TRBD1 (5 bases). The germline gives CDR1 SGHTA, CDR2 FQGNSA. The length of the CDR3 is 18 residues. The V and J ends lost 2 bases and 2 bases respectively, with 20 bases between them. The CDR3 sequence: CASSLTYWVGPSTDTQYF. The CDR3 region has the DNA TGTGCCAGCAGCTTAACCTACTGGGTGGGGCCCTCCACAGATACGCAGTATTTT.

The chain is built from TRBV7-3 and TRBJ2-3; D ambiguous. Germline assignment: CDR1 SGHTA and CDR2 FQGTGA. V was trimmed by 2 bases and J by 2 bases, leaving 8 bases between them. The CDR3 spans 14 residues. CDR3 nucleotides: TGTGCCAGCAGCTTAGGGCAGGCCACAGATACGCAGTATTTT. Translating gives CASSLGQATDTQYF.

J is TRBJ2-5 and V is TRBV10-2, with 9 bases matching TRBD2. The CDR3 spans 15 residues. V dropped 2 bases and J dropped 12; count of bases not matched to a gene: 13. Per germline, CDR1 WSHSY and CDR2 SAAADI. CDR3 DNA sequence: TGCGCCAGCAGTGAGCCAAGAGGCGGGGGGGAGACTAAGTACTTC. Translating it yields CASSEPRGGGETKYF.

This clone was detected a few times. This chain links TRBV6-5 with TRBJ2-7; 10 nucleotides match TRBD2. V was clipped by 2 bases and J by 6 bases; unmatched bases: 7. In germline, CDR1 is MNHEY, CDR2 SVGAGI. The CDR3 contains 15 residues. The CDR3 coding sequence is TGTGCCAGCAGTTACAAGCGGGAGGGCCCGTTCGAGCAGTACTTC. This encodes CASSYKREGPFEQYF.

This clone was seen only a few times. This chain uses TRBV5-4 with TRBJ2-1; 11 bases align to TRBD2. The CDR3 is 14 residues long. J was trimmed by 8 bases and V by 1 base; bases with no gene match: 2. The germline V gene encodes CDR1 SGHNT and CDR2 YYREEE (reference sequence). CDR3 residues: CASSLTSGSDEQFF. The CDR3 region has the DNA TGTGCCAGCAGCTTGACTAGCGGGAGCGATGAGCAGTTCTTC.

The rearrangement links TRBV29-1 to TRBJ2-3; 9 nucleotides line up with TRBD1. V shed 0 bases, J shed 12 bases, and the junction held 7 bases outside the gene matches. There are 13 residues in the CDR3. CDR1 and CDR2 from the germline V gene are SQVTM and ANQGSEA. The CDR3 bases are TGCAGCGTTGAAGATAGGGGACAGGGAAGACAGTATTTT. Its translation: CSVEDRGQGRQYF.

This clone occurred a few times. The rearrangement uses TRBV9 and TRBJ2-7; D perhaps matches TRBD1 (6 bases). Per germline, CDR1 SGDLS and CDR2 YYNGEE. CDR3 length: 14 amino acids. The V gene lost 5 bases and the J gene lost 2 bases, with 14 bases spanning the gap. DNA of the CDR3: TGTGCCAGCAGTCCCCGACAGGAACCCTACGAGCAGTACTTC. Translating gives CASSPRQEPYEQYF.

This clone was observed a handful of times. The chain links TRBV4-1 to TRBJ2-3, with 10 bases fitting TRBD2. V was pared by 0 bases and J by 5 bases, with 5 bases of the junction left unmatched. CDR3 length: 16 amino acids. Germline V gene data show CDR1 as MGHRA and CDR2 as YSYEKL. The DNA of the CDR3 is TGCGCCAGCAGCCAAGAAAGCGGGAGGGCCAGAGATACGCAGTATTTT. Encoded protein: CASSQESGRARDTQYF.

The CDR3 DNA reads TGTGCCAGCTCTACCTCCATCCGGGACAGGGGAGTGTGGAGCAATCAGCCCCAGCATTTT. Translation: CASSTSIRDRGVWSNQPQHF. The V call is TRBV18, the J call TRBJ1-5; the match to TRBD1 covers 10 bases. V gave up 6 bases and J gave up 1 base; unmatched junction bases: 18. CDR1 KGHSH and CDR2 LQKENI come from the germline V gene. The CDR3 loop spans 20 amino acids.

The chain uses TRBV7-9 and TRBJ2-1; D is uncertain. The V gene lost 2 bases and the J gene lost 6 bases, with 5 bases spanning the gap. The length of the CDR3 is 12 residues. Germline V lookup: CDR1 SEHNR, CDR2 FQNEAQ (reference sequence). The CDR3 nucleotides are TGTGCCAGCAGCTTAACGGTCAATGAGCAGTTCTTC. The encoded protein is CASSLTVNEQFF.

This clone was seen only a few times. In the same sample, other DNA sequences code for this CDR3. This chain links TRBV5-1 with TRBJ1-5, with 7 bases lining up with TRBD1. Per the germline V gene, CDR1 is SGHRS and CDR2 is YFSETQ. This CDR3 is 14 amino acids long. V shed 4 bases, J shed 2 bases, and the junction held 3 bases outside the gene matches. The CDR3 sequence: CASSPGTGNQPQHF. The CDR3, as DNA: TGCGCCAGCAGCCCGGGGACAGGCAATCAGCCCCAGCATTTT. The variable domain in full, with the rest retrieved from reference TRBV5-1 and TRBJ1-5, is KAGVTQTPRYLIKTRGQQVTLSCSPISGHRSVSWYQQTPGQGLQFLFEYFSETQRNKGNFPGRFSGRQFSNSRSEMNVSTLELGDSALYLCASSPGTGNQPQHFGDGTRLSIL.

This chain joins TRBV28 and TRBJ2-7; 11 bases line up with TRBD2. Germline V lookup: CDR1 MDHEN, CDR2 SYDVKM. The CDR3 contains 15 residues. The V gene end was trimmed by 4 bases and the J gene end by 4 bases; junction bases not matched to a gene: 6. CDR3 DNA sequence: TGTGCCAGCAGTTCCCGACTAGCGGGACAGTACGAGCAGTACTTC. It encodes CASSSRLAGQYEQYF. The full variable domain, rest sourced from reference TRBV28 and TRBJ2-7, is DVKVTQSSRYLVKRTGEKVFLECVQDMDHENMFWYRQDPGLGLRLIYFSYDVKMKEKGDIPEGYSVSREKKERFSLILESASTNQTSMYLCASSSRLAGQYEQYFGPGTRLTVT.

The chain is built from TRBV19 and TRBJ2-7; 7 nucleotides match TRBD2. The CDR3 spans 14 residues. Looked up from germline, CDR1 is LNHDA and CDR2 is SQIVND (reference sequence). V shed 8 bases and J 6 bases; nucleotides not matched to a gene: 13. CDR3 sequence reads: CASPGAEGTIEQYV. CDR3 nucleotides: TGTGCCAGTCCCGGGGCGGAGGGGACTATCGAGCAGTACGTC.

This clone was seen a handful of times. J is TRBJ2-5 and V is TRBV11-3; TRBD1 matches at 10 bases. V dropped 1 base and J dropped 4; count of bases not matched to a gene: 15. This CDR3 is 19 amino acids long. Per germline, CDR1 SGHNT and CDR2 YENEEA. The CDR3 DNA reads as TGTGCCAGCAGCTTAGTGACAGGGGGCAGGATCTTGGCGAGAGAGACCCAGTACTTC. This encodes CASSLVTGGRILARETQYF.

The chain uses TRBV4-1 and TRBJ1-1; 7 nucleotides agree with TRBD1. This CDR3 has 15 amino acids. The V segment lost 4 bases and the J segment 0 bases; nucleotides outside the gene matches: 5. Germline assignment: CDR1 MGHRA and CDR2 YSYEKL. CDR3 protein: CASSPDRTMNTEAFF. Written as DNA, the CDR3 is TGCGCCAGCAGCCCGGACAGGACTATGAACACTGAAGCTTTCTTT.

The CDR3 loop reads CATSRKGHPLATDTQYF. CDR3 in DNA: TGTGCCACCAGCAGAAAGGGACACCCGTTGGCCACAGATACGCAGTATTTT. The chain is built from TRBV15 and TRBJ2-3; possible D gene TRBD1, 6 bases. Trimming took off 2 bases at V and 2 bases at J, with 17 bases between the two ends. The CDR3 is 17 amino acids. Germline lookup yields CDR1 LNHNV and CDR2 YYDKDF (reference sequence).

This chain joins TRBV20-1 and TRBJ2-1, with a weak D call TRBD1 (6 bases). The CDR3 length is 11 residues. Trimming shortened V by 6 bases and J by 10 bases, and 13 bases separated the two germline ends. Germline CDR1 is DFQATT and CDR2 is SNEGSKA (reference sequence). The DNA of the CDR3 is TGCAGTGCGCACCTAGGGACAGAGCAGTTCTTC. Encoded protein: CSAHLGTEQFF.

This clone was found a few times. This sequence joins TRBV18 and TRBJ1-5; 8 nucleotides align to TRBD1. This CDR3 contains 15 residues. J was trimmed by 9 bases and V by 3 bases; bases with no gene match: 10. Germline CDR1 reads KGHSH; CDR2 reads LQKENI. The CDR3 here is CASSPPSGGQGPQHF. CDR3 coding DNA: TGTGCCAGCTCACCTCCATCAGGGGGCCAGGGGCCCCAGCATTTT.